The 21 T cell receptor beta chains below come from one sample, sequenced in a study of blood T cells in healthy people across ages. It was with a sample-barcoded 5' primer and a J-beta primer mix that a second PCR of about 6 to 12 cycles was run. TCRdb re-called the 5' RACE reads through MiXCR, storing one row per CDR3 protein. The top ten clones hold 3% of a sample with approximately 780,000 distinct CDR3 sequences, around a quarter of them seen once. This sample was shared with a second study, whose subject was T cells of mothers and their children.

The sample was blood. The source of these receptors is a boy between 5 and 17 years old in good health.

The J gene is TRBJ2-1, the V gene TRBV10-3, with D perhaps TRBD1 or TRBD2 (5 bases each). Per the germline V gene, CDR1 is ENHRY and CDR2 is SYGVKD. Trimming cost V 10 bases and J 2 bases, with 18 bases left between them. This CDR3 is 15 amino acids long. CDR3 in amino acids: CATLDPRGPYNEQFF. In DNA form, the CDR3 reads TGTGCCACCCTGGATCCGAGGGGTCCCTACAATGAGCAGTTCTTC.

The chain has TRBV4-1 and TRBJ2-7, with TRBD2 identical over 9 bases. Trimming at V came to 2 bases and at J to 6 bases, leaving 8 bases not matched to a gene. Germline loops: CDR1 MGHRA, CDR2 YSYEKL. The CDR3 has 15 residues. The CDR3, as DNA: TGCGCCAGCAGCCAATCGTTTGTAGCGGGGGTCGAGCAGTACTTC. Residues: CASSQSFVAGVEQYF.

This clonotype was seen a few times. DNA of the CDR3: TGCAGTGCTAGGGGGGACGGATCCTATAATTCACCCCTCCACTTT. Protein: CSARGDGSYNSPLHF. The chain joins TRBV20-1 to TRBJ1-6; possibly TRBD1 for D (5 bases). V was cut by 3 bases and J by 1 base, with 10 bases left in between. Germline CDR1 and CDR2: DFQATT and SNEGSKA (reference sequence). This CDR3 region has 15 residues.

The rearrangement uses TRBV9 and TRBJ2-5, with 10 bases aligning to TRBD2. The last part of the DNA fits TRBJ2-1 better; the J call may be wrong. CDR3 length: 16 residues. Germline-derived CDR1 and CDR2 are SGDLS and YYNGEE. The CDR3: CASSVDAGTSANEQFF. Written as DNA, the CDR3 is TGTGCCAGCAGCGTCGACGCCGGGACTAGCGCCAATGAGCAGTTCTTC.

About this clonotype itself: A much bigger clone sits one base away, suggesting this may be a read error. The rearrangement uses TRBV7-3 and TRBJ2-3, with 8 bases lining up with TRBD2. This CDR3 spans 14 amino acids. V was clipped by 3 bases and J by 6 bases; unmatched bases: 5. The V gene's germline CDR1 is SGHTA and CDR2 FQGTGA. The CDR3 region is CASSFSSGRDTQYF. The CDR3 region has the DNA TGTGCCAGCAGCTTTTCTAGCGGGCGGGATACGCAGTATTTT.

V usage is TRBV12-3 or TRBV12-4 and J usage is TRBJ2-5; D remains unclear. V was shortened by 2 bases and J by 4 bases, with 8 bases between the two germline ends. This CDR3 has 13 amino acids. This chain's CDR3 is CASSLRRRETQYF. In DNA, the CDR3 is TGTGCCAGCAGTTTAAGGCGAAGAGAGACCCAGTACTTC.

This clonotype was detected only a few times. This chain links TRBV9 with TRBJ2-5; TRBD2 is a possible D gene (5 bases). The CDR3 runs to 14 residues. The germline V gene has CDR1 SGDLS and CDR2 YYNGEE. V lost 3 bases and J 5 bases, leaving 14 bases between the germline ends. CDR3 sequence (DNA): TGTGCCAGCAGCGAAGAGGGAATGAGTGAGACCCAGTACTTC. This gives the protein CASSEEGMSETQYF. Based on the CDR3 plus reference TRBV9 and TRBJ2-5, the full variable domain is DSGVTQTPKHLITATGQRVTLRCSPRSGDLSVYWYQQSLDQGLQFLIQYYNGEERAKGNILERFSAQQFPDLHSELNLSSLELGDSALYFCASSEEGMSETQYFGPGTRLLVL.

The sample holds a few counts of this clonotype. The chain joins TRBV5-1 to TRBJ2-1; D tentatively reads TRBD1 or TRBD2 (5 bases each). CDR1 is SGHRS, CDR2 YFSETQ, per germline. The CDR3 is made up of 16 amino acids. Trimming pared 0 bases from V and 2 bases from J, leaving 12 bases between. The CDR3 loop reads CASSLARAGPYNEQFF. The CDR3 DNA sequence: TGCGCCAGCAGCTTGGCGAGGGCAGGGCCCTACAATGAGCAGTTCTTC.

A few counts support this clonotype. The CDR3 DNA is TGTGCCAGCAGTGTCCAGGACTATGGCTACACCTTC. As protein: CASSVQDYGYTF. The chain couples TRBV2 to TRBJ1-2; D remains ambiguous. The germline V and J ends were trimmed by 4 bases and 3 bases, with 6 bases remaining between them. The CDR3 is 12 residues long. Germline V gene lookup returns CDR1 SNHLY and CDR2 FYNNEI. The variable domain in full, with the rest retrieved from reference TRBV2 and TRBJ1-2, is EPEVTQTPSHQVTQMGQEVILRCVPISNHLYFYWYRQILGQKVEFLVSFYNNEISEKSEIFDDQFSVERPDGSNFTLKIRSTKLEDSAMYFCASSVQDYGYTFGSGTRLTVV.

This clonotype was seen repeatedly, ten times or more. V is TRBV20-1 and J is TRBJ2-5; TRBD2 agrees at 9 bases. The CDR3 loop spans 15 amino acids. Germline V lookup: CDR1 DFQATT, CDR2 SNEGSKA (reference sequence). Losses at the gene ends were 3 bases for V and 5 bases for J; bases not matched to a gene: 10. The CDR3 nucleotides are TGCAGTGCTAGGACTAGCGGAAGCGTTCGGGAGACCCAGTACTTC. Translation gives CSARTSGSVRETQYF.

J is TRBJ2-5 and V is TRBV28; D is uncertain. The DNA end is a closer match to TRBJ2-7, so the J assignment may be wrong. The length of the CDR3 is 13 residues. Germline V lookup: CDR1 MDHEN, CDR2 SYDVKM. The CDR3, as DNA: TGTGCCAGCAGTTTAGCCAAGTCCTACGAGCAGTACTTC. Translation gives CASSLAKSYEQYF.

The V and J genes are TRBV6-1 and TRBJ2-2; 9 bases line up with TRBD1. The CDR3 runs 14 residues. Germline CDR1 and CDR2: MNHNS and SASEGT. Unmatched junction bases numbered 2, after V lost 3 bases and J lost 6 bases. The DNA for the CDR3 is TGTGCCAGCAGTGACCACAGGGGGCCCGGGGAGCTGTTTTTT. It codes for CASSDHRGPGELFF.

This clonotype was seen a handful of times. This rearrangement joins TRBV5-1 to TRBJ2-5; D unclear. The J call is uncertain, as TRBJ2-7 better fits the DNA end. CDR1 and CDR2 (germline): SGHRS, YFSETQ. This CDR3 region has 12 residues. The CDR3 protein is CASSYQADEQYF. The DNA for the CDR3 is TGCGCCAGCAGCTACCAAGCCGACGAGCAGTACTTC.

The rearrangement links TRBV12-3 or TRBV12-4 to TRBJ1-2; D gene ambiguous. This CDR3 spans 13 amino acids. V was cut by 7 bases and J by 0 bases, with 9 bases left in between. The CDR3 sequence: CASTEGANYGYTF. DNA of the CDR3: TGTGCCAGCACCGAGGGTGCTAACTATGGCTACACCTTC.

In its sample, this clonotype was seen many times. The CDR3 reads CASSPPGGYNEQFF. CDR3 coding DNA: TGTGCCAGCAGCCCCCCCGGGGGATACAATGAGCAGTTCTTC. The chain links TRBV9 to TRBJ2-1, with D possibly being TRBD2 (6 bases). Trimming shortened V by 4 bases and J by 4 bases, and 12 bases separated the two germline ends. From germline, CDR1 is SGDLS and CDR2 YYNGEE. The CDR3 totals 14 residues.

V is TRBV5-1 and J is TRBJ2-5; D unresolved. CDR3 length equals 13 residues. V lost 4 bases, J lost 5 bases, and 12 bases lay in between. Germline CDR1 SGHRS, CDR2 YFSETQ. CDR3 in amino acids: CASSLEIVETQYF. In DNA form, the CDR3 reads TGCGCCAGCAGCCTGGAGATAGTCGAGACCCAGTACTTC.

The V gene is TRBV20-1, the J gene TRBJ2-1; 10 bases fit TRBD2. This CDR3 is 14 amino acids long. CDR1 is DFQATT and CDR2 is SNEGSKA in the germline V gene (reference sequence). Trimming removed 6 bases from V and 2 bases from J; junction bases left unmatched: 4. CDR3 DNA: TGCAGTGCCATAACTAGCGGGGCCTACAATGAGCAGTTCTTC. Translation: CSAITSGAYNEQFF.

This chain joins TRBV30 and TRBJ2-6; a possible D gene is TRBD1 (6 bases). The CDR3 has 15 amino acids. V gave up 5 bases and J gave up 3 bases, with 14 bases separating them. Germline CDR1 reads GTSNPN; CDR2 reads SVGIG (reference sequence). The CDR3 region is CAWVASGDGANVLTF. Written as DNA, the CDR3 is TGTGCCTGGGTGGCGTCAGGGGATGGGGCCAACGTCCTGACTTTC.

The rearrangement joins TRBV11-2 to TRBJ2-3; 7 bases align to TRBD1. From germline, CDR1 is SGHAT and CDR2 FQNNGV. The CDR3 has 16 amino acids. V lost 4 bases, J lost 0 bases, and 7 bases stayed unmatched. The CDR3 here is CASSSTRGYSTDTQYF. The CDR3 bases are TGTGCCAGCAGCTCAACCAGGGGGTATAGCACAGATACGCAGTATTTT.

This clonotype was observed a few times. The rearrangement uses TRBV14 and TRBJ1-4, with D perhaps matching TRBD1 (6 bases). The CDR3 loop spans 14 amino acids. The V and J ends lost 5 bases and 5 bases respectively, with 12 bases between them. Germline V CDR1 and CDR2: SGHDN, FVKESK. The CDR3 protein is CASSSMRGNEKLFF. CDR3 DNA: TGTGCCAGCAGCTCGATGAGGGGGAATGAAAAACTGTTTTTT.

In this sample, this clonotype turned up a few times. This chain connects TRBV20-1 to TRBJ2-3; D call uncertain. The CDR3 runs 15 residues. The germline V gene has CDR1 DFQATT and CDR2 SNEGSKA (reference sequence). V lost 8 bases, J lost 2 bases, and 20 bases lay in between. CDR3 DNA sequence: TGCAGTTTTGCCCCAGGTTCTTCCACCACAGATACGCAGTATTTT. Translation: CSFAPGSSTTDTQYF.